This TCR beta chain stems from a study of T cell repertoires in cytomegalovirus infection. Study information: Indications came from public TCR beta signatures; they pointed to CMV infection and to a matching HLA type.

In regard to this clonotype: The antigen is unknown.

TCRdb processed the reads anew with MiXCR; each CDR3 protein has one entry. Of 69,000 or so distinct CDR3 sequences listed, about 26% were seen once; the top ten hold 59%. This TCR derives from a human donor in good health (CMV status not recorded). Some clones in this sample may be carry-over from other donors' samples. The starting material was CD8+ T cells from cultured PBMCs, obtained from culture after CMV antigen stimulation.

The CDR3 reads CASSPRDTDNYGYTF. The DNA of the CDR3 is TGTGCCAGCAGCCCCCGGGACACCGATAACTATGGCTACACCTTC. J is TRBJ1-2 and V is TRBV7-9; D is possibly TRBD1 (6 bases). The CDR3 loop spans 15 amino acids. Trimming took 5 bases from V and 1 from J, leaving 14 bases between them. Germline values: CDR1 SEHNR, CDR2 FQNEAQ (reference sequence).